This entry features one T cell receptor (beta chain) sequence. The CDR3 contains 13 residues. V dropped 0 bases and J dropped 4 bases, with 6 bases sitting between them. CDR1 LGHDT and CDR2 YNNKEL come from the germline V gene (reference sequence). The Seattle patients joined while their infection was active and were tracked longitudinally afterward. This entry belongs to a study of blood T cell repertoires in COVID-19. Authors' data handling: Amplification from reference gene primers served as the basis for estimated nucleated cell counts. Only in-frame clones appear in the TCRdb table, and some are missing; sequencing was by immunoSEQ multiplex PCR. D and trimming were read from the DNA, whereas the V and J calls and clone size are those reported in that table. The sample consists of some 360,000 clones, about nine tenths of them appearing once.

This clonotype originated in a woman aged 55-70 years with COVID-19, enrolled during active disease. V is TRBV3-1 (or the pseudogene TRBV3-2) and J is TRBJ2-5; unclear D gene. The sequenced sample was peripheral blood. This CDR3 reads CASSQDMRETQYF. The CDR3 DNA is TGTGCCAGCAGCCAAGATATGAGAGAGACCCAGTACTTC.